This TCR beta chain was observed in a study of T-cell reconstitution after alpha-beta-depleted transplantation in children. Regarding the study as a whole: The main origin of T-cell counts and diversity one year after transplant was newly produced T cells.

Researchers prepared the TCRbeta library using unique molecular identifiers, the study reports. TCRdb itself ran the PCR reads through MiXCR, one entry per CDR3 protein. This table holds 450,000 to 700,000 distinct CDR3 sequences, over 25% found once. The ends were cut back, 2 bases at V and 8 bases at J, with 15 bases in the middle. This CDR3 has 14 amino acids. In germline, CDR1 is DFQATT, CDR2 SNEGSKA (reference sequence). In the case of this clonotype: Antigen: not known.

Sequencing was performed on PBMCs, taken before TCRalphabeta/CD19-depleted stem cell transplant. The J gene is TRBJ1-4, the V gene TRBV20-1, with a tentative D call TRBD1 (6 bases). This sequence was found in a boy younger than two with Wiskott-Aldrich syndrome, due to receive a stem cell transplant. This chain's CDR3 is CSARHRVMREKLFF. As DNA, the CDR3 is TGCAGTGCTAGACACAGGGTCATGCGGGAAAAACTGTTTTTT.